These T cell receptor beta chains were read from a single sample in a study of blood T cell repertoires in COVID-19. Only in-frame clones appear in the TCRdb table, and some are missing; sequencing was by immunoSEQ multiplex PCR. The profile shows some 200,000 clones, roughly nine tenths of them singletons. Sequencing was carried out using PBMCs or T cells enriched from blood (not recorded which). These receptors all come from a woman in her thirties who had recovered from COVID-19. Each CDR3 is given with its conserved first and last residue. D genes are given only for firm matches. Rows may omit the clone size; those that give it use once, few, many or a size class.

TRBD1 | TRBJ1-2 | TRBV9 | . | TGTGCCAGCAGCTCAGACAGGGATGGCTACACCTTC | CASSSDRDGYTF
. | TRBJ1-2 | TRBV4-1 | . | TGCGCCAGCAGCCAAGAAGTTGGACAGTCCTATGGCTACACCTTC | CASSQEVGQSYGYTF
. | TRBJ2-5 | TRBV11-2 | . | TGTGCCAGCAGCTTCCCGGGCCAAGAGACCCAGTACTTC | CASSFPGQETQYF
. | TRBJ2-1 | TRBV3-1/TRBV3-2 | . | TGTGCCAGCAGCCAAGGGAGCGTACCTAACAATGAGCAGTTCTTC | CASSQGSVPNNEQFF
. | TRBJ2-2 | TRBV4-3 | . | TGCGCCAGCAGCCAAGAACCGGGAAGCCCGAGGGGACATACCGGGGAGCTGTTTTTT | CASSQEPGSPRGHTGELFF
TRBD2 | TRBJ2-1 | TRBV6-5 | . | TGTGCCAGCAGTTACTTTCCCAGCGGGGGGGCAATTGAGCAGTTCTTC | CASSYFPSGGAIEQFF
. | TRBJ1-1 | TRBV6-1 | . | TGTGCCAGCAGTGACCGGGGGTACACTGAAGCTTTCTTT | CASSDRGYTEAFF
TRBD1 | TRBJ1-3 | TRBV15 | . | TGTGCCACCAGCAGAGGGACAGGGGAAAACACCATATATTTT | CATSRGTGENTIYF
TRBD1 | TRBJ1-5 | TRBV11-2 | . | TGTGCCAGCAGCTTATTCGGAGGACAGGGCAATCAGCCCCAGCATTTT | CASSLFGGQGNQPQHF
TRBD1 | TRBJ1-3 | TRBV7-2 | . | TGTGCCAGCAGCCTGACAGGGAGTAGGGACACCATATATTTT | CASSLTGSRDTIYF
. | TRBJ1-5 | TRBV3-1/TRBV3-2 | once | TGTGCCAGCAGCCAAGACTCTCAGCCCCAGCATTTT | CASSQDSQPQHF
. | TRBJ2-1 | TRBV4-3 | . | TGCGCCAGCAGCCTTAGGGCGACGACTAACAATGAGCAGTTCTTC | CASSLRATTNNEQFF
TRBD1 | TRBJ2-2 | TRBV4-3 | . | TGCGCCAGCAGCCAAGATGTGGGGACAGGGAGGACCGGGGAGCTGTTTTTT | CASSQDVGTGRTGELFF
TRBD1 | TRBJ1-4 | TRBV7-2 | . | TGTGCCAGCAGCTTAGATGGACAGGGGTACGAAAAACTGTTTTTT | CASSLDGQGYEKLFF
. | TRBJ2-2 | TRBV9 | . | TGTGCCAGCAGCGTAGCTTCAGGAGGGGGCACACTGTCCGGGGAGCTGTTTTTT | CASSVASGGGTLSGELFF
TRBD2 | TRBJ2-2 | TRBV5-4 | . | TGTGCCAGCAGCTCTGGCGGGGGGGCCGTTTGGAGGGAGCTGTTTTTT | CASSSGGGAVWRELFF
TRBD2 | TRBJ2-2 | TRBV9 | . | TGTGCCAGCAGCGTAGTACTAGCGGGGGAGGTCGGGGAGCTGTTTTTT | CASSVVLAGEVGELFF
. | TRBJ1-1 | TRBV9 | . | TGTGCCAGCAGCGAACAACAGGGATTTACTGAAGCTTTCTTT | CASSEQQGFTEAFF
. | TRBJ2-7 | TRBV19 | . | TGTGCCAGTAGTATATCTCCTTTGAGCTCCTACGAGCAGTACTTC | CASSISPLSSYEQYF
TRBD1 | TRBJ1-6 | TRBV6-5 | . | TGTGCCAGCAGGCAGGGGGTCTATAATTCACCCCTCCACTTT | CASRQGVYNSPLHF
. | TRBJ1-4 | TRBV15 | . | TGTGCCACCAGCAGAGATTACAGGGAGAATGAAAAACTGTTTTTT | CATSRDYRENEKLFF
. | TRBJ2-2 | TRBV9 | . | TGTGCCAGCAGCGTAGTATCAGGAGGTCTTAACACCGGGGAGCTGTTTTTT | CASSVVSGGLNTGELFF
TRBD1 | TRBJ1-5 | TRBV9 | . | TGTGCCAGCAGCGCCCATCGACAGGGTTCGGGCAATCAGCCCCAGCATTTT | CASSAHRQGSGNQPQHF
. | TRBJ1-6 | TRBV3-1/TRBV3-2 | . | TGTGCCAGCAGCCCTACCAACAGGGCCTATAATTCACCCCTCCACTTT | CASSPTNRAYNSPLHF
. | TRBJ1-4 | TRBV28 | . | TGTGCCAGCAGTTTAGGGCAGGGAACTAATGAAAAACTGTTTTTT | CASSLGQGTNEKLFF
TRBD2 | TRBJ2-7 | TRBV20-1 | . | TGCAGTGCTAGTGATGTAGCAGCGGGGGGGTACGAGCAGTACTTC | CSASDVAAGGYEQYF
TRBD1 | TRBJ1-2 | TRBV5-4 | . | TGTGCCAGCAGCCCGGCCCCCACAGGGGGATTCTATGGCTACACCTTC | CASSPAPTGGFYGYTF
. | TRBJ2-7 | TRBV7-8 | . | TGTGCCAGCAGCTACAGGGCCCCGTACTCCTACGAGCAGTACTTC | CASSYRAPYSYEQYF
. | TRBJ1-1 | TRBV19 | few | TGTGCCAGTAGTGCCGCCCTAGAAAACACTGAAGCTTTCTTT | CASSAALENTEAFF
. | TRBJ2-5 | TRBV5-3 | . | TGTGCCAGAAGCAGACTAGTCCAAGAGACCCAGTACTTC | CARSRLVQETQYF
TRBD2 | TRBJ2-5 | TRBV7-7 | . | TGTGCCAGCAGCATGGGACTAGCGGGGGGGCTCGAGACCCAGTACTTC | CASSMGLAGGLETQYF
. | TRBJ1-5 | TRBV3-1/TRBV3-2 | . | TGTGCCAGAGCCTGGGGCTCCTCTCATCAGCCCCAGCATTTT | CARAWGSSHQPQHF
TRBD1 | TRBJ1-1 | TRBV13 | few | TGTGCCAGCACCACAGGGGACACTGAAGCTTTCTTT | CASTTGDTEAFF
. | TRBJ2-1 | TRBV6-5 | . | TGTGCCAGCAGTTACTCTAGCGGACCTTACAATGAGCAGTTCTTC | CASSYSSGPYNEQFF
. | TRBJ1-6 | TRBV4-1 | few | TGCGCCAGCAGCCAAGATAGGTGGTCCGACAGGCCAAATTCACCCCTCCACTTT | CASSQDRWSDRPNSPLHF
TRBD2 | TRBJ2-5 | TRBV6-5 | . | TGTGCCAGCGGGCGGGCTAGCGGGGGGGAGACCCAGTACTTC | CASGRASGGETQYF
. | TRBJ1-1 | TRBV2 | . | TGTGCCAGCAGTGAGTTACAGAACACTGAAGCTTTCTTT | CASSELQNTEAFF